One and the same sample provided the 25 T cell receptor beta chains below, sequenced in a study of blood T cells in healthy people across ages. The use of a sample-barcoded 5' primer and a J-beta primer mix characterized a second PCR of roughly 6 to 11 cycles. One entry per CDR3 protein results from TCRdb running MiXCR on the 5' RACE reads. There are around 820,000 distinct CDR3 sequences in the sample; roughly 25% occur only once, and approximately 4% lies in the top ten. Separately, the same data were catalogued under a study of T cells of mothers and their children.

Sequenced sample: blood. The receptor source for this set is a boy younger than 18 in good health.

V and J are TRBV28 and TRBJ2-2, with D perhaps TRBD2 (6 bases). V lost 3 bases and J 1 base, leaving 12 bases between the germline ends. CDR3 size: 16 residues. Germline CDR1 is MDHEN and CDR2 is SYDVKM. The CDR3 here is CASSFFWDLNTGELFF. CDR3 coding DNA: TGTGCCAGCAGTTTCTTCTGGGACTTGAACACCGGGGAGCTGTTTTTT.

This clonotype has a count of ten or more. This chain connects TRBV20-1 to TRBJ2-1; D gene unclear. Germline CDR1 and CDR2: DFQATT and SNEGSKA (reference sequence). The CDR3 is 13 amino acids. Here the CDR3 DNA reads TGCACTGCCGGCTCCGGTCTATCCAATGAGCAGTTCTTC. Residues: CTAGSGLSNEQFF.

This clonotype appeared many times. The chain recombines TRBV4-3 with TRBJ2-5; 7 nucleotides match TRBD2. Germline CDR1 is LGHNA and CDR2 is YSLEER. The CDR3 contains 16 residues. The V and J ends lost 0 bases and 1 base, in that order; junction bases with no gene match: 5. CDR3 protein: CASSQDLAAAQETQYF. The CDR3 nucleotides are TGCGCCAGCAGCCAAGACCTAGCGGCGGCCCAAGAGACCCAGTACTTC.

Comments on this clonotype: The junction and the germline gene differ at one end; a read error may be behind it. This chain links TRBV12-3 or TRBV12-4 with TRBJ1-4; TRBD1 aligns across 7 bases. The CDR3 is made up of 14 amino acids. This CDR3 reads CAGSLRQGGEKLFF. In DNA, the CDR3 is TGTGCCGGCAGTTTAAGACAGGGAGGTGAAAAACTGTTTTTT.

The chain uses TRBV29-1 and TRBJ2-3; no definite D call. V was clipped by 5 bases and J by 3 bases, with 18 bases between them. Germline loops: CDR1 SQVTM, CDR2 ANQGSEA. CDR3 length: 15 residues. The DNA for the CDR3 is TGCAGCGTTTCCGGTCTGGAGAACCTGACAGATACGCAGTATTTT. This sequence encodes CSVSGLENLTDTQYF.

In the case of this clonotype: A junction boundary mismatches the germline segment, possibly from a read error. The chain employs TRBV6-2 or TRBV6-3 and TRBJ2-1; 8 bases align to TRBD2. The CDR3 loop spans 17 amino acids. In germline, CDR1 is MNHEY, CDR2 SVGEGT. In DNA, the CDR3 is TGTGCCGGCAGCTCCACCTCTTTGGGGACTAGGATAAATGAGCAGTTCTTC. Its translation is CAGSSTSLGTRINEQFF.

The chain recombines TRBV20-1 with TRBJ1-2, with 12 bases lining up with TRBD1. Germline loops: CDR1 DFQATT, CDR2 SNEGSKA (reference sequence). V lost 5 bases to trimming and J lost 3 bases; unmatched junction nucleotides: 4. The CDR3 spans 14 residues. In nucleotides, the CDR3 is TGCAGTGCTGAGGGGACAGGGGGCGACTATGGCTACACCTTC. Its translation: CSAEGTGGDYGYTF.

A few counts support this clonotype. The chain has TRBV7-9 and TRBJ2-7; the D gene could be TRBD1 or TRBD2 (5 bases each). Germline CDR1 is SEHNR and CDR2 is FQNEAQ (reference sequence). Deletions cut 1 base from V and 7 bases from J, with 14 bases between. The CDR3 has 14 amino acids. CDR3 residues: CASSLVDTWGEQYF. CDR3 DNA sequence: TGTGCCAGCAGCTTAGTGGATACCTGGGGGGAGCAGTACTTC.

This clonotype was observed a handful of times. For the CDR3, the DNA is TGCGCCAGCAGCTTGATTAGCGGGACCTACGAGCAGTACTTC. Protein sequence: CASSLISGTYEQYF. The V gene is TRBV5-1, the J gene TRBJ2-7, with 8 bases identical to TRBD2. This CDR3 is 14 amino acids long. J gave up 2 bases and V 1 base, and 2 bases lay outside the gene matches. Germline CDR1 is SGHRS and CDR2 is YFSETQ.

Only a few counts were recorded for this clonotype. This chain uses TRBV11-2 with TRBJ2-7; D is undetermined. V lost 4 bases and J lost 0, with 10 bases in between. The germline gives CDR1 SGHAT, CDR2 FQNNGV. This CDR3 is built from 14 residues. The CDR3 sequence: CASSSPPGSYEQYF. The CDR3, as DNA: TGTGCCAGCAGCTCCCCCCCAGGCTCCTACGAGCAGTACTTC.

V gene TRBV6-1 combines with J gene TRBJ2-6; D possibly corresponds to TRBD1 (6 bases). Germline V gives CDR1 MNHNS, CDR2 SASEGT. CDR3 length: 16 amino acids. Trimming cost V 6 bases and J 2 bases, with 14 bases left between them. The CDR3 region is CASSPMGAAGANVLTF. CDR3 DNA: TGTGCCAGCAGCCCAATGGGGGCGGCTGGGGCCAACGTCCTGACTTTC.

The chain employs TRBV29-1 and TRBJ2-2, with D tentatively TRBD2 (6 bases). Trimming shortened V by 6 bases and J by 3 bases, and 20 bases separated the two germline ends. Germline V gives CDR1 SQVTM, CDR2 ANQGSEA. The CDR3 loop spans 16 amino acids. CDR3 region: CSVPLEGRGDTGELFF. Here the CDR3 DNA reads TGCAGCGTACCTCTGGAGGGCCGTGGGGACACCGGGGAGCTGTTTTTT.

The CDR3 nucleotides are TGTGCCAGCAGCTCTCTAGCGGAGCCTAACAATGAGCAGTTCTTC. It codes for CASSSLAEPNNEQFF. The chain employs TRBV7-2 and TRBJ2-1; 7 nucleotides match TRBD2. V trimming: 4 bases; J trimming: 5 bases; junction bases outside the gene matches: 8. The CDR3 is 15 amino acids. Germline CDR1 reads SGHTA; CDR2 reads FQGNSA.

The chain has TRBV20-1 and TRBJ2-5; 8 bases agree with TRBD2. CDR3 length: 15 residues. The germline V gene encodes CDR1 DFQATT and CDR2 SNEGSKA (reference sequence). The V gene end was trimmed by 0 bases and the J gene end by 5 bases; junction bases not matched to a gene: 8. CDR3 bases: TGCAGTGCTAGAGATTATAAGCGGGAGCTGGAGACCCAGTACTTC. Its translation: CSARDYKRELETQYF.

This clonotype was recorded at least ten times. The chain links TRBV7-9 to TRBJ1-1; tentative D call: TRBD1 (5 bases). Germline loops: CDR1 SEHNR, CDR2 FQNEAQ (reference sequence). This CDR3 is 15 amino acids long. V gave up 1 base and J gave up 1 base, with 10 bases separating them. In DNA, the CDR3 is TGTGCCAGCAGCTTAGGGCAGGGAAAGAACACTGAAGCTTTCTTT. Its protein product is CASSLGQGKNTEAFF.

V usage is TRBV7-9 and J usage is TRBJ2-1; 12 positions match TRBD2. The germline gives CDR1 SEHNR, CDR2 FQNEAQ (reference sequence). The CDR3 extends over 15 amino acids. V was clipped by 5 bases and J by 6 bases; unmatched bases: 5. CDR3 nucleotides: TGTGCCAGCAGCCGACGGACTAGCGGGACCAATGAGCAGTTCTTC. Residues: CASSRRTSGTNEQFF.

This clonotype was picked up a small number of times. J is TRBJ2-1 and V is TRBV29-1; 8 bases map to TRBD2. The germline V gene has CDR1 SQVTM and CDR2 ANQGSEA. The CDR3 sequence is 14 residues long. Losses at the gene ends were 7 bases for V and 6 bases for J; bases not matched to a gene: 11. In DNA, the CDR3 is TGCAGCGCCCGCATCGGGGGGGCTACCAATGAGCAGTTCTTC. This sequence encodes CSARIGGATNEQFF.

This clonotype was picked up a small number of times. The chain carries TRBV13 and TRBJ1-1; D perhaps matches TRBD1 (5 bases). CDR3 length equals 14 residues. The germline gives CDR1 PRHDT, CDR2 FYEKMQ (reference sequence). V lost 9 bases, J lost 0 bases, and 14 bases lay in between. The DNA of the CDR3 is TGTGCCAGTGGAAGGGGAAGGGTGAACACTGAAGCTTTCTTT. It yields the protein CASGRGRVNTEAFF.

This rearrangement joins TRBV6-5 to TRBJ1-5; D is uncertain. Per the germline V gene, CDR1 is MNHEY and CDR2 is SVGAGI. Deletions cut 3 bases from V and 7 bases from J, with 13 bases between. The CDR3 length is 14 residues. CDR3 nucleotide sequence: TGTGCCAGCAGTTATTCGGCCGCGGTCCAGCCCCAGCATTTT. Protein product: CASSYSAAVQPQHF.

This chain joins TRBV30 and TRBJ1-2, with 10 bases identical to TRBD1. The V segment lost 5 bases and the J segment 8 bases; nucleotides outside the gene matches: 2. The CDR3 covers 11 residues. Germline V lookup: CDR1 GTSNPN, CDR2 SVGIG (reference sequence). The CDR3 reads CAWDRGRGYTF. DNA of the CDR3: TGTGCCTGGGACAGGGGGCGAGGCTACACCTTC.

The V and J genes are TRBV20-1 and TRBJ2-1; D gene ambiguous. Trimming stripped 0 bases from V and 2 bases from J, with 14 bases between. CDR3 length: 16 residues. Germline V gene data show CDR1 as DFQATT and CDR2 as SNEGSKA (reference sequence). Here the CDR3 reads CSARDNLGSPYNEQFF. CDR3 DNA: TGCAGTGCTAGAGATAATCTGGGGTCTCCCTACAATGAGCAGTTCTTC.

This clonotype was recorded a few times. V usage is TRBV20-1 and J usage is TRBJ2-5; 9 bases match TRBD1. The J call may be mistaken, given a closer DNA end match to TRBJ2-7. Germline CDR1 is DFQATT and CDR2 is SNEGSKA (reference sequence). The CDR3 length is 14 residues. CDR3 sequence reads: CSAWTGTGYYEQYF. DNA for the CDR3: TGCAGTGCTTGGACCGGGACAGGGTACTACGAGCAGTACTTC.

This clonotype occurred a few times. The genes are TRBV28 and TRBJ2-6; D remains ambiguous. Germline V gene sequence: CDR1 MDHEN, CDR2 SYDVKM. The CDR3 has 17 residues. V was cut by 1 base and J by 2 bases, with 12 bases left in between. The CDR3 spells CASSLLILTAGANVLTF. CDR3 DNA sequence: TGTGCCAGCAGTTTATTGATACTAACAGCTGGGGCCAACGTCCTGACTTTC.

V and J are TRBV27 and TRBJ1-6, with unresolved D. Trimming took 4 bases from V and 10 from J, leaving 11 bases between them. The CDR3 has 13 residues. The germline CDR1 and CDR2 sequences are MNHEY and SMNVEV (reference sequence). The CDR3 DNA reads as TGTGCCAGCAGTTGGGGAGGTCGGTCACCCCTCCACTTT. Its translation: CASSWGGRSPLHF.

The chain couples TRBV29-1 to TRBJ1-4; TRBD1 matches 8 bases. The junction had 12 bases not matched to a gene; V was cut back by 4 bases and J by 8 bases. The CDR3 totals 15 residues. Germline CDR1 and CDR2: SQVTM and ANQGSEA. CDR3 DNA sequence: TGCAGCGTTGGGGCCTTGACAGGGGAAGGGGAAAAACTGTTTTTT. Its protein product is CSVGALTGEGEKLFF.